One T cell receptor beta chain is described in this entry. Antigen specificity is unknown. The data were taken from a study of breast tumors, draining lymph nodes, adjacent tissues. Via MiXCR, TCRdb re-called the multiplex PCR reads, giving one row per CDR3 protein. The sample records about 66,000 distinct CDR3 sequences, roughly 44% being singletons. Study observations and caveats: Data only fit, rather than demonstrated, lymph node origin of most tumor T cells.

The source of this sequence is a female donor with breast cancer. Some clones in this sample may be carry-over from other donors' samples. The sequencing sample was made of breast tumor tissue.

The CDR3 region has the DNA TGTGCCAGCAGCTTAAGCCGTAGGGGGAAGAACGAGCAGTACTTC. Translation gives CASSLSRRGKNEQYF. The rearrangement links TRBV2 to TRBJ2-7, with D possibly being TRBD1 (6 bases). V was trimmed by 6 bases and J by 5 bases, leaving 20 bases between them. This CDR3 region has 15 residues. Germline assignment: CDR1 SNHLY and CDR2 FYNNEI. The variable domain in full, completed from reference TRBV2 and TRBJ2-7, reads EPEVTQTPSHQVTQMGQEVILRCVPISNHLYFYWYRQILGQKVEFLVSFYNNEISEKSEIFDDQFSVERPDGSNFTLKIRSTKLEDSAMYFCASSLSRRGKNEQYFGPGTRLTVT.